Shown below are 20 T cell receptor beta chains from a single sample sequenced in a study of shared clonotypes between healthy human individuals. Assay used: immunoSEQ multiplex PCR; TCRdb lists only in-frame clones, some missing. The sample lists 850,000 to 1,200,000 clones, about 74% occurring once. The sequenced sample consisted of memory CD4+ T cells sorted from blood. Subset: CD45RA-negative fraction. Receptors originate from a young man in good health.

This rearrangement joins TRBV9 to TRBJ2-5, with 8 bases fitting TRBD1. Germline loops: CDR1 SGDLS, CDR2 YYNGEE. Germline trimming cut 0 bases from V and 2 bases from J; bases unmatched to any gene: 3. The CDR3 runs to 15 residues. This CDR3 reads CASSVGTGIQETQYF. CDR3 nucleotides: TGTGCCAGCAGCGTAGGGACAGGGATACAAGAGACCCAGTACTTC.

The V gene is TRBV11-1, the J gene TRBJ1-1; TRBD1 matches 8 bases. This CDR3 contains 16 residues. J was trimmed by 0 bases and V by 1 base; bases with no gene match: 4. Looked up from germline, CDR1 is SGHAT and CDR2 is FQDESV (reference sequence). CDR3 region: CASSLGTGLMNTEAFF. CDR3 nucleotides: TGTGCCAGCAGCTTAGGGACAGGGCTAATGAACACTGAAGCTTTCTTT.

The DNA of the CDR3 is TGTGCCAGCAGCTTGAGGGGGGAAGATACGCAGTATTTT. Translation: CASSLRGEDTQYF. The chain uses TRBV5-4 and TRBJ2-3, with D perhaps assigned TRBD1 or TRBD2 (6 bases each). Trimming removed 1 base at V and 5 bases at J, with 8 bases between. Germline-derived CDR1 and CDR2 are SGHNT and YYREEE (reference sequence). CDR3 size: 13 residues.

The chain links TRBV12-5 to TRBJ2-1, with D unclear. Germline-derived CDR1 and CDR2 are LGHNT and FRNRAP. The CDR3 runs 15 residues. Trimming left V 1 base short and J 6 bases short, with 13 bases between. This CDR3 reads CASGLGENRLNEQFF. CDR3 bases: TGTGCTAGTGGTTTGGGAGAGAACAGACTCAATGAGCAGTTCTTC.

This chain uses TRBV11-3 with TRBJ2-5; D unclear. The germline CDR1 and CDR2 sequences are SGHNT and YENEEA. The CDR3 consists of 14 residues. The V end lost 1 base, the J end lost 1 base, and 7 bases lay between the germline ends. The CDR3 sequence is CASSLGRTQETQYF. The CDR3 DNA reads TGTGCCAGCAGCTTAGGACGGACCCAAGAGACCCAGTACTTC.

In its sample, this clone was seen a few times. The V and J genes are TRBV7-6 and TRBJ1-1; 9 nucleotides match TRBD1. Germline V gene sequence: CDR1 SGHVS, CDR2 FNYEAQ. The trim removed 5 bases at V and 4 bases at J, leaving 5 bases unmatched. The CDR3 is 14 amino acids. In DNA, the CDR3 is TGTGCCAGCAGCAAACAGGGGGCGGTCACTGAAGCTTTCTTT. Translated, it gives CASSKQGAVTEAFF.

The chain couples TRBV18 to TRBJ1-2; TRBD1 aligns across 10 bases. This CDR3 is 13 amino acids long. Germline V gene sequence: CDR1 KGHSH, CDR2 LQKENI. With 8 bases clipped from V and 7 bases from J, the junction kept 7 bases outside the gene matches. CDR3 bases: TGTGCCAGCCAGGGACAGGGGTTTGCTGGCTACACCTTC. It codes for CASQGQGFAGYTF.

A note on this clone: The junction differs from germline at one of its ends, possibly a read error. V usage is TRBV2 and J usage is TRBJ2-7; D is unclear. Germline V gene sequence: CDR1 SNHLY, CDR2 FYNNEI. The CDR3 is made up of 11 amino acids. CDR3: CASKYSHEQYF. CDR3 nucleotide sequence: TGTGCCAGCAAGTACTCCCACGAGCAGTACTTC.

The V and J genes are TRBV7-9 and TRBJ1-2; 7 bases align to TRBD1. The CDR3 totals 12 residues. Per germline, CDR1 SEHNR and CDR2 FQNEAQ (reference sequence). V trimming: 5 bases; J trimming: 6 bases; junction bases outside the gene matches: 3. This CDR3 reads CASSATGDGYTF. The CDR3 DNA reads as TGTGCCAGCAGCGCAACAGGGGATGGCTACACCTTC.

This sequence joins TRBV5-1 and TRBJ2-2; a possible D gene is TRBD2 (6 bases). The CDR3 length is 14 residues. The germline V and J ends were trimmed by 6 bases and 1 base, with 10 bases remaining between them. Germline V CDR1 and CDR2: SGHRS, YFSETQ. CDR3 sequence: CASMGGLNTGELFF. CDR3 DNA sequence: TGCGCCAGCATGGGGGGTCTGAACACCGGGGAGCTGTTTTTT. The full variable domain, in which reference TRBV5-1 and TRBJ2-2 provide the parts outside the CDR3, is KAGVTQTPRYLIKTRGQQVTLSCSPISGHRSVSWYQQTPGQGLQFLFEYFSETQRNKGNFPGRFSGRQFSNSRSEMNVSTLELGDSALYLCASMGGLNTGELFFGEGSRLTVL.

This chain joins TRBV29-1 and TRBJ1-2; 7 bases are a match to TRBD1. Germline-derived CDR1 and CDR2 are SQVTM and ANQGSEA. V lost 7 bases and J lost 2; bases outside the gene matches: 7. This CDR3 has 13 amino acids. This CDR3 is CSATGQLNYGYTF. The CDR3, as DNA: TGCAGCGCTACGGGACAGCTAAACTATGGCTACACCTTC.

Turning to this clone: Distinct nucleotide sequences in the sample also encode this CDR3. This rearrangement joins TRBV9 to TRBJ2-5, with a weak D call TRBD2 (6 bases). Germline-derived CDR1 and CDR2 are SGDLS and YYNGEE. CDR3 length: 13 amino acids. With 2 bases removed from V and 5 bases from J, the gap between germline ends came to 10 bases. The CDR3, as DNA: TGTGCCAGCAGCGTGGGGGGACGGGAGACCCAGTACTTC. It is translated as CASSVGGRETQYF.

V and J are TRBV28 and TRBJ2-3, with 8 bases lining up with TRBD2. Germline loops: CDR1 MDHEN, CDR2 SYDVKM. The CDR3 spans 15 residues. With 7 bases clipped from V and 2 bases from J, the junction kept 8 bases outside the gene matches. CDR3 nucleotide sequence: TGTGCCAGCACCGAAGCGGGGGTCTACACAGATACGCAGTATTTT. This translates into CASTEAGVYTDTQYF.

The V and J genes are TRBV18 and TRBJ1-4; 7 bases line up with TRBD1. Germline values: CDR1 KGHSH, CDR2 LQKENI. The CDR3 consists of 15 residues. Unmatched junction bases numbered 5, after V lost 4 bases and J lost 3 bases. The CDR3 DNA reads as TGTGCCAGCTCACTACGACAGGGTGCTAATGAAAAACTGTTTTTT. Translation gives CASSLRQGANEKLFF.

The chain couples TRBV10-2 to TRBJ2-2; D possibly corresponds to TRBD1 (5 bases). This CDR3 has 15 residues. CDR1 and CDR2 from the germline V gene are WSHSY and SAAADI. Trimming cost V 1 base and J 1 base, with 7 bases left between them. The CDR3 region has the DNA TGCGCCAGCAGTGAGTGGGGCCAGAACACCGGGGAGCTGTTTTTT. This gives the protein CASSEWGQNTGELFF.

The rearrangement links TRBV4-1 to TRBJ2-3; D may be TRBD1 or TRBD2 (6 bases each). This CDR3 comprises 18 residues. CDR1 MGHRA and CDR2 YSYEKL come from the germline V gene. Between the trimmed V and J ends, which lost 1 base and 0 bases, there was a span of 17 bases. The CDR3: CASSQVGGAGPSTDTQYF. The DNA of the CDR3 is TGCGCCAGCAGCCAAGTAGGGGGAGCGGGTCCTAGCACAGATACGCAGTATTTT.

The CDR3 spells CASSPPAGASYEQYF. The CDR3 DNA reads as TGTGCCAGCAGCCCCCCGGCGGGAGCGTCCTACGAGCAGTACTTC. The chain has TRBV5-4 and TRBJ2-7; TRBD2 agrees at 7 bases. The CDR3 is 15 amino acids. Germline CDR1 is SGHNT and CDR2 is YYREEE (reference sequence). V shed 4 bases and J 1 base; nucleotides not matched to a gene: 8.

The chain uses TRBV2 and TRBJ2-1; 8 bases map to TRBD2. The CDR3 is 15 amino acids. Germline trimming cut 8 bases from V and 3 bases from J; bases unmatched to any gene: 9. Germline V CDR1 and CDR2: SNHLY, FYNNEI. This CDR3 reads CASLVWREDYNEQFF. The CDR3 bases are TGTGCCAGCCTGGTTTGGCGGGAGGACTACAATGAGCAGTTCTTC. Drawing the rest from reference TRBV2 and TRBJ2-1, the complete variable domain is EPEVTQTPSHQVTQMGQEVILRCVPISNHLYFYWYRQILGQKVEFLVSFYNNEISEKSEIFDDQFSVERPDGSNFTLKIRSTKLEDSAMYFCASLVWREDYNEQFFGPGTRLTVL.

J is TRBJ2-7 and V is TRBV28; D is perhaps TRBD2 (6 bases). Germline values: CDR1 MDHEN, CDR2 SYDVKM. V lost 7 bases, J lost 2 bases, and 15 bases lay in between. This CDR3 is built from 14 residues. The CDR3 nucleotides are TGTGCCAGCATAGGCGGAGGGAAAGCCTACGAGCAGTACTTC. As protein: CASIGGGKAYEQYF.

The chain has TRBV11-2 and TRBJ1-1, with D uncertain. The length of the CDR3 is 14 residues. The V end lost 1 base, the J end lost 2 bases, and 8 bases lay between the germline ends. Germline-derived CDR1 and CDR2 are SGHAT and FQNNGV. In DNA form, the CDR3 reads TGTGCCAGCAGCTTAGTCGTCGCTAACACTGAAGCTTTCTTT. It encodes CASSLVVANTEAFF.